This is a list of T cell receptor beta chains from one sample in a study of cytomegalovirus exposure and HLA in healthy donors. Produced via immunoSEQ multiplex PCR; TCRdb's table is partial and in-frame only. Of 180,000 or so clones in the sample, 70% to 90% were seen once. The sequenced sample consisted of PBMCs. All receptors come from a man between 18 and 29 years old in good health and CMV-seropositive. CDR3s include the opening cysteine and the closing phenylalanine or tryptophan. D genes are given only for firm matches. Rows may omit the clone size; those that give it use once, few, many or a size class.

len,v_gene,j_gene,abundance,d_gene,CDR3aa,CDR3nt
16,TRBV4-2,TRBJ2-5,-,-,CASSPAPGRRVETQYF,TGTGCCAGCAGCCCCGCCCCTGGGCGGAGGGTAGAGACCCAGTACTTC
16,TRBV6-5,TRBJ2-7,-,-,CASSYQLGYTRNEQYF,TGTGCCAGCAGTTACCAACTAGGTTATACTCGGAACGAGCAGTACTTC
15,TRBV6-5,TRBJ1-1,-,TRBD1,CASSYSTGYNTEAFF,TGTGCCAGCAGTTACTCGACAGGGTATAACACTGAAGCTTTCTTT
15,TRBV5-1,TRBJ2-2,-,-,CASSRTSMNTGELFF,TGCGCCAGCAGCCGGACATCCATGAACACCGGGGAGCTGTTTTTT
15,TRBV5-5,TRBJ2-5,-,-,CASRRTRTAKETQYF,TGTGCCAGCAGACGTACCCGGACAGCCAAAGAGACCCAGTACTTC
17,TRBV28,TRBJ2-1,-,-,CASSLFAGPSSYNEQFF,TGTGCCAGCAGTTTATTCGCAGGGCCAAGCTCCTACAATGAGCAGTTCTTC
16,TRBV5-3,TRBJ2-1,-,TRBD2,CAGVPTLAGVYNEQFF,TGTGCCGGGGTCCCCACCTTAGCGGGGGTATACAATGAGCAGTTCTTC
14,TRBV9,TRBJ1-2,-,-,CASSVTTGIGGYTF,TGTGCCAGCAGCGTAACAACAGGGATAGGAGGCTACACCTTC
11,TRBV7-9,TRBJ2-1,-,-,CATLSDNEQFF,TGTGCCACTTTGTCGGACAATGAGCAGTTCTTC
14,TRBV4-1,TRBJ2-7,once,TRBD1,CASSQGQGINEQYF,TGCGCCAGCAGCCAAGGACAGGGAATCAACGAGCAGTACTTC
15,TRBV7-2,TRBJ1-1,-,-,CASSGSWGQNTEAFF,TGTGCCAGCAGCGGTAGTTGGGGACAGAACACTGAAGCTTTCTTT
15,TRBV6-5,TRBJ1-4,-,TRBD1,CASSDYRGQGEKLFF,TGTGCCAGCAGTGACTACAGGGGGCAGGGTGAAAAACTGTTTTTT
14,TRBV2,TRBJ2-7,-,-,CASSDQGSSYEQYF,TGTGCCAGCAGTGATCAGGGTAGCTCCTACGAGCAGTACTTC
11,TRBV6-1,TRBJ2-7,-,TRBD2,CASSETSEPFF,TGTGCCAGCAGTGAAACTAGCGAGCCCTTCTTC
15,TRBV5-1,TRBJ2-1,-,-,CASSLETASYNEQFF,TGCGCCAGCAGCTTGGAGACAGCCTCCTACAATGAGCAGTTCTTC
16,TRBV25-1,TRBJ1-6,once,-,CASSEYLSGLNSPLHF,TGTGCCAGCAGTGAATATCTTTCAGGGCTTAATTCACCCCTCCACTTT
16,TRBV7-9,TRBJ1-4,-,-,CASSSPLGTSRGKLFF,TGTGCCAGCAGCTCCCCACTGGGGACATCAAGGGGAAAACTGTTTTTT
13,TRBV10-3,TRBJ2-7,-,TRBD1,CATTGTADYEQYF,TGTGCCACCACCGGGACAGCGGACTACGAGCAGTACTTC
15,TRBV25-1,TRBJ2-7,-,TRBD1,CASSEGTGRSYEQYF,TGTGCCAGCAGTGAAGGGACAGGGAGGTCCTACGAGCAGTACTTC
12,TRBV10-3,TRBJ2-7,few,-,CAISDTTYEQYF,TGTGCCATCAGTGACACAACCTACGAGCAGTACTTC
14,TRBV5-1,TRBJ1-2,-,TRBD1,CASSMTGEAYGYTF,TGCGCCAGCAGCATGACAGGGGAAGCGTACGGCTACACCTTC
13,TRBV2,TRBJ2-7,-,-,CASSPDGSYEQYF,TGTGCCAGCAGTCCCGACGGGTCCTACGAGCAGTACTTC
14,TRBV19,TRBJ2-3,-,-,CASSTPNYTDTQYF,TGTGCCAGTAGTACCCCGAACTACACAGATACGCAGTATTTT
18,TRBV28,TRBJ2-4,-,TRBD2,CASSPFSGGSLAKNIQYF,TGTGCCAGCAGCCCCTTTAGCGGGGGTTCGCTAGCCAAAAACATTCAGTACTTC
12,TRBV6-5,TRBJ1-2,-,-,CASSYVGGSYTF,TGTGCCAGCAGTTACGTTGGGGGGAGCTACACCTTC
16,TRBV7-6,TRBJ2-5,-,-,CASSLSVGGGGETQYF,TGTGCCAGCAGCCTCAGCGTTGGAGGGGGAGGGGAGACCCAGTACTTC
12,TRBV28,TRBJ1-2,-,-,CASRTALYGYTF,TGTGCCAGCAGGACTGCGTTGTATGGCTACACCTTC